The 17 T cell receptor beta chains given below trace back to one sample, sequenced in a study of cytomegalovirus exposure and HLA in healthy donors. Primers included in the PCR were 60 Vbeta and 13 Jbeta primers. TCRdb's copy holds only in-frame clones and misses some; the assay was immunoSEQ multiplex PCR. Among about 140,000 clones, approximately 78% were seen once, and the ten largest hold roughly 2.9%. The specimen was PBMCs. The receptors come from a female donor in good health and CMV-seronegative.

The chain carries TRBV28 and TRBJ1-5; D perhaps matches TRBD1 (6 bases). Trimming removed 8 bases at V and 6 bases at J, with 17 bases between. Germline V gives CDR1 MDHEN, CDR2 SYDVKM. The CDR3 is made up of 14 amino acids. The CDR3 DNA reads TGTGCCAGCGAGATCTCCACAGGGAGTCAGCCCCAGCATTTT. It is translated as CASEISTGSQPQHF.

The CDR3 spells CASSFADSYDTQYF. CDR3 coding DNA: TGTGCCAGCAGTTTCGCGGACTCGTATGATACGCAGTATTTT. The chain carries TRBV28 and TRBJ2-3; tentative D call: TRBD2 (5 bases). The CDR3 runs 14 residues. Trimming pared 3 bases from V and 6 bases from J, leaving 13 bases between. Germline V gives CDR1 MDHEN, CDR2 SYDVKM.

This clone has just a few counts. The chain is built from TRBV28 and TRBJ1-4; D uncertain. The CDR3 runs to 13 residues. Trimming took off 8 bases at V and 6 bases at J, with 13 bases between the two ends. Germline CDR1 MDHEN, CDR2 SYDVKM. CDR3 sequence (DNA): TGTGCCAGCGGCCCCACCCCTTATGAAAAACTGTTTTTT. This encodes CASGPTPYEKLFF.

This clone was observed a single time. The chain has TRBV5-1 and TRBJ2-1, with 7 bases identical to TRBD2. The CDR3 is made up of 13 amino acids. The germline V gene encodes CDR1 SGHRS and CDR2 YFSETQ. The trim removed 4 bases at V and 12 bases at J, leaving 10 bases unmatched. The CDR3 coding sequence is TGCGCCAGCAGCCCTGTCGTGTCTAGCGGGCAGTTCTTC. The encoded protein is CASSPVVSSGQFF.

V and J are TRBV13 and TRBJ1-2; 8 nucleotides agree with TRBD1. J gave up 8 bases and V 3 bases, and 5 bases lay outside the gene matches. The CDR3 covers 13 residues. The germline V gene encodes CDR1 PRHDT and CDR2 FYEKMQ (reference sequence). This CDR3 reads CASSFGQGEGYTF. CDR3 nucleotides: TGTGCCAGCAGCTTCGGACAGGGAGAAGGCTACACCTTC. The complete variable domain, with remaining parts taken from reference TRBV13 and TRBJ1-2, reads AAGVIQSPRHLIKEKRETATLKCYPIPRHDTVYWYQQGPGQDPQFLISFYEKMQSDKGSIPDRFSAQQFSDYHSELNMSSLELGDSALYFCASSFGQGEGYTFGSGTRLTVV.

The chain has TRBV7-6 and TRBJ2-1; D possibly corresponds to TRBD1 (6 bases). V dropped 1 base and J dropped 5 bases, with 18 bases sitting between them. Germline CDR1 SGHVS, CDR2 FNYEAQ. The length of the CDR3 is 17 residues. Here the CDR3 DNA reads TGTGCCAGCAGCTTAGTATTTGGGGGCCAGGGCCACAATGAGCAGTTCTTC. Translating it yields CASSLVFGGQGHNEQFF. Together with reference TRBV7-6 and TRBJ2-1, the CDR3 gives the full variable domain: GAGVSQSPRYKVTKRGQDVALRCDPISGHVSLYWYRQALGQGPEFLTYFNYEAQQDKSGLPNDRFSAERPEGSISTLTIQRTEQRDSAMYRCASSLVFGGQGHNEQFFGPGTRLTVL.

The chain uses TRBV5-1 and TRBJ1-2, with a weak D call TRBD1 (5 bases). The CDR3 loop spans 14 amino acids. V dropped 3 bases and J dropped 6 bases, with 15 bases sitting between them. Germline V gives CDR1 SGHRS, CDR2 YFSETQ. The CDR3 coding sequence is TGCGCCAGCAGCTCATTCCAGGGTAGTGATGGCTACACCTTC. Protein sequence: CASSSFQGSDGYTF.

As regards this clone: The junction does not match germline at one end; this may be a read error. The rearrangement uses TRBV4-3 and TRBJ1-2; D call uncertain. Germline CDR1 and CDR2: LGHNA and YSLEER. The CDR3 runs to 14 residues. The CDR3 reads CASSQGSGNYGYPF. DNA for the CDR3: TGCGCCAGCAGCCAAGGATCCGGAAACTATGGCTACCCCTTC.

This rearrangement joins TRBV30 to TRBJ2-5; 7 nucleotides match TRBD1. Germline V CDR1 and CDR2: GTSNPN, SVGIG (reference sequence). V lost 4 bases and J lost 5; bases outside the gene matches: 7. This CDR3 is 13 amino acids long. CDR3 sequence (DNA): TGTGCCTGGAACAGGGGTGGCCCTGAGACCCAGTACTTC. Its translation is CAWNRGGPETQYF.

V gene TRBV21-1 combines with J gene TRBJ2-7; the table's D call TRBD1 went unverified against the DNA. TRBV21-1 is recorded as a pseudogene. The CDR3 contains 13 residues. The CDR3 region is CASSIGTRREQYF. The DNA for the CDR3 is TGTGCCAGCAGCATCGGGACACGGCGGGAGCAGTACTTC.

This chain joins TRBV28 and TRBJ1-6, with 9 nucleotides matching TRBD1. The CDR3 consists of 17 residues. The germline gives CDR1 MDHEN, CDR2 SYDVKM. With 6 bases clipped from V and 10 bases from J, the junction kept 16 bases outside the gene matches. Here the CDR3 reads CASSNGQGIIFWSPLHF. The CDR3 coding sequence is TGTGCCAGCAGCAATGGACAGGGGATTATATTTTGGTCACCCCTCCACTTT.

On this clone: The junction does not match germline at one end; this may be a read error. The V and J genes are TRBV10-2 and TRBJ1-2; TRBD1 matches 8 bases. This CDR3 comprises 15 residues. In germline, CDR1 is WSHSY, CDR2 SAAADI. DNA for the CDR3: TGCGCCAGCAGTAGAAAGGAACAGGGGGGACATGGCTACCCCTTC. It specifies CASSRKEQGGHGYPF.

Only one count was recorded for this clone. V usage is TRBV6-6 and J usage is TRBJ2-1; D perhaps matches TRBD2 (5 bases). V shed 2 bases and J shed 4 bases, with 9 bases lying between them. The CDR3 is 14 residues long. In germline, CDR1 is MNHNY, CDR2 SVGAGI (reference sequence). The CDR3 sequence: CASSYGEGYNEQFF. CDR3 coding DNA: TGTGCCAGCAGTTACGGAGAGGGATACAATGAGCAGTTCTTC.

The chain links TRBV19 to TRBJ1-6; D unresolved. V was clipped by 7 bases and J by 0 bases, with 10 bases between them. This CDR3 has 15 amino acids. From germline, CDR1 is LNHDA and CDR2 SQIVND (reference sequence). CDR3 coding DNA: TGTGCCAGTACCGCGGGTGTCTCCTATAATTCACCCCTCCACTTT. Protein sequence: CASTAGVSYNSPLHF.

The DNA of the CDR3 is TGTGCCAGCAGCCCGTACCCGGGAGGGGGTGGCTACACCTTC. Translating gives CASSPYPGGGGYTF. The chain joins TRBV9 to TRBJ1-2; TRBD1 might be the D (6 bases). CDR1 is SGDLS and CDR2 is YYNGEE in the germline V gene. V lost 4 bases and J 7 bases, leaving 17 bases between the germline ends. The CDR3 has 14 amino acids. Combining the CDR3 with reference TRBV9 and TRBJ1-2 gives the whole variable domain DSGVTQTPKHLITATGQRVTLRCSPRSGDLSVYWYQQSLDQGLQFLIQYYNGEERAKGNILERFSAQQFPDLHSELNLSSLELGDSALYFCASSPYPGGGGYTFGSGTRLTVV.

The V call is TRBV5-8, the J call TRBJ1-4; 10 bases line up with TRBD1. From germline, CDR1 is SGHTS and CDR2 YDEGEE. V was pared by 6 bases and J by 8 bases, with 13 bases of the junction left unmatched. The CDR3 has 16 amino acids. The CDR3 region is CASNPWTGGTPEKLFF. In DNA form, the CDR3 reads TGTGCCAGCAACCCGTGGACAGGGGGAACACCAGAAAAACTGTTTTTT.

This clone appeared a few times. The rearrangement links TRBV28 to TRBJ2-5; D might be TRBD2 (7 bases). The CDR3 consists of 17 residues. Trimming pared 4 bases from V and 5 bases from J, leaving 23 bases between. Germline V gene data show CDR1 as MDHEN and CDR2 as SYDVKM. CDR3 nucleotide sequence: TGTGCCAGCAGTTCTAAGGGCCTCGGGGAGGGGGGGGAGACCCAGTACTTC. It specifies CASSSKGLGEGGETQYF. The full variable domain, its missing parts supplied by reference TRBV28 and TRBJ2-5, is DVKVTQSSRYLVKRTGEKVFLECVQDMDHENMFWYRQDPGLGLRLIYFSYDVKMKEKGDIPEGYSVSREKKERFSLILESASTNQTSMYLCASSSKGLGEGGETQYFGPGTRLLVL.